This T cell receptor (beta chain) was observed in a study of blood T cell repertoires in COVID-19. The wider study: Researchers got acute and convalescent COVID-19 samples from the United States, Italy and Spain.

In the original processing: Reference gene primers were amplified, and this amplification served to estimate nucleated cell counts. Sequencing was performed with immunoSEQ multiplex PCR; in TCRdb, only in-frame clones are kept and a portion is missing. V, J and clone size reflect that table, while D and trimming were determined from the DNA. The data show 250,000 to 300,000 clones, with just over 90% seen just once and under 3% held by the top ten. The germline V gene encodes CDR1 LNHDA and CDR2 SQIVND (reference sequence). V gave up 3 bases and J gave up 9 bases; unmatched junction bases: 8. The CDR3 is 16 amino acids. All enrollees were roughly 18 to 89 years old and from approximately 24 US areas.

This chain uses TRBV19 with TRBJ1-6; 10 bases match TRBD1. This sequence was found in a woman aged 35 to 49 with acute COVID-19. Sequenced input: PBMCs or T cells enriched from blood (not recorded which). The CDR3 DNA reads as TGTGCCAGTAGTATGAAGTCCGGGACAGGGGCTTCACCCCTCCACTTT. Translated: CASSMKSGTGASPLHF.